The rows below give T cell receptor beta chains drawn from one sample of a study of resident and recirculating memory T cells in vitiligo. This table comes from immunoSEQ multiplex PCR, and its TCRdb copy is limited to in-frame clones, with some not included. Among 70,000 to 75,000 clones listed, more than 85% were seen once. Sequenced input: blood. These TCRs come from a male donor with vitiligo. Both conserved end residues are part of each CDR3. Fields, in order: CDR3 DNA, CDR3 protein, clone size, V gene, CDR3 length, J gene, D gene. D genes are given only for firm matches. Only part of the rows carry a size: once, few, many, or a class if the clone is expanded.

CDR3 DNA: TGTGCCAGCAGTACATACGGGGATAGCAATCAGCCCCAGCATTTT
CDR3 protein: CASSTYGDSNQPQHF
clone size: .
V gene: TRBV6-1
CDR3 length: 15
J gene: TRBJ1-5
D gene: .

CDR3 DNA: TGTGCCAGCAGTTCGACTAGCGGGGGGGCCCACGAGCAGTACTTC
CDR3 protein: CASSSTSGGAHEQYF
clone size: .
V gene: TRBV6-6
CDR3 length: 15
J gene: TRBJ2-7
D gene: TRBD2

CDR3 DNA: TGTGCCACGCTTCCGGGACAGGGGAGGGACTACACCTTC
CDR3 protein: CATLPGQGRDYTF
clone size: once
V gene: TRBV6-6
CDR3 length: 13
J gene: TRBJ1-2
D gene: TRBD1

CDR3 DNA: TGTGCCAGCAGCTTAGCGGGGGCGGCAGATACGCAGTATTTT
CDR3 protein: CASSLAGAADTQYF
clone size: .
V gene: TRBV7-9
CDR3 length: 14
J gene: TRBJ2-3
D gene: .

CDR3 DNA: TGTGCCAGCACCGGGGGAGCCTACGAGCAGTACTTC
CDR3 protein: CASTGGAYEQYF
clone size: .
V gene: TRBV7-9
CDR3 length: 12
J gene: TRBJ2-7
D gene: .

CDR3 DNA: TGCAGCGTTGGCGCGACAGGGGAGGGGACTGAAGCTTTCTTT
CDR3 protein: CSVGATGEGTEAFF
clone size: .
V gene: TRBV29-1
CDR3 length: 14
J gene: TRBJ1-1
D gene: TRBD1

CDR3 DNA: TGTGCCACCTCACCCGGGACACTCTATAATTCACCCCTCCACTTT
CDR3 protein: CATSPGTLYNSPLHF
clone size: .
V gene: TRBV27
CDR3 length: 15
J gene: TRBJ1-6
D gene: .

CDR3 DNA: TGTGCCAGCAGCTTAGCAGGGGGTGGTGAGCAGTTCTTC
CDR3 protein: CASSLAGGGEQFF
clone size: .
V gene: TRBV7-9
CDR3 length: 13
J gene: TRBJ2-1
D gene: .

CDR3 DNA: TGTGCCAGCGGGGGGACAGGGGGCGAAATTAGCAATCAGCCCCAGCATTTT
CDR3 protein: CASGGTGGEISNQPQHF
clone size: once
V gene: TRBV28
CDR3 length: 17
J gene: TRBJ1-5
D gene: TRBD1

CDR3 DNA: TGTGCCAGCAGGGATACAGGGACTAATGAAAAACTGTTTTTT
CDR3 protein: CASRDTGTNEKLFF
clone size: once
V gene: TRBV6-5
CDR3 length: 14
J gene: TRBJ1-4
D gene: .

CDR3 DNA: TGCAGTGCAGCCTCCGGGACAGGGGTAACCTTC
CDR3 protein: CSAASGTGVTF
clone size: .
V gene: TRBV20-1
CDR3 length: 11
J gene: TRBJ2-7
D gene: TRBD1

CDR3 DNA: TGCAGCGTTGAAGGACAGGGGGCTGGGGGCTACACCTTC
CDR3 protein: CSVEGQGAGGYTF
clone size: .
V gene: TRBV29-1
CDR3 length: 13
J gene: TRBJ1-2
D gene: TRBD1

CDR3 DNA: TGCAGCGTGGCCACAGGGGGCTCGGGAGGCTACACCTTC
CDR3 protein: CSVATGGSGGYTF
clone size: .
V gene: TRBV29-1
CDR3 length: 13
J gene: TRBJ1-2
D gene: TRBD1

CDR3 DNA: TGTGCCAGCCGCAGCGGGGGCTTTGAAAAACTGTTTTTT
CDR3 protein: CASRSGGFEKLFF
clone size: .
V gene: TRBV19
CDR3 length: 13
J gene: TRBJ1-4
D gene: .

CDR3 DNA: TGTGCCAGCAGCCCCCACAGGGGGCAGGGCTATGGCTACACCTTC
CDR3 protein: CASSPHRGQGYGYTF
clone size: .
V gene: TRBV7-3
CDR3 length: 15
J gene: TRBJ1-2
D gene: TRBD1

CDR3 DNA: TGCGCCAGCAGCCAAGGTCTATCGGGTAGCTCCTACGAGCAGTACTTC
CDR3 protein: CASSQGLSGSSYEQYF
clone size: .
V gene: TRBV4-3
CDR3 length: 16
J gene: TRBJ2-7
D gene: .

CDR3 DNA: TGTGCCAGCAGCACGGGATTGAACACTGAAGCTTTCTTT
CDR3 protein: CASSTGLNTEAFF
clone size: .
V gene: TRBV7-3
CDR3 length: 13
J gene: TRBJ1-1
D gene: .

CDR3 DNA: TGTGCCAGCAGCCCTGGACAGGGCAATGAGCAGTTCTTC
CDR3 protein: CASSPGQGNEQFF
clone size: .
V gene: TRBV5-4
CDR3 length: 13
J gene: TRBJ2-1
D gene: TRBD1

CDR3 DNA: TGTGCCAGCAGCTTATACGGGGGCACTGAAGCTTTCTTT
CDR3 protein: CASSLYGGTEAFF
clone size: .
V gene: TRBV7-9
CDR3 length: 13
J gene: TRBJ1-1
D gene: .

CDR3 DNA: TGCGCCAGCCCCCAAACAGGCCTATTACAGTTCTTC
CDR3 protein: CASPQTGLLQFF
clone size: once
V gene: TRBV4-1
CDR3 length: 12
J gene: TRBJ2-1
D gene: .

CDR3 DNA: TGTGCCAGCTCACCACCCCGGCAGGGGGACTCTGGGGCCAACGTCCTGACTTTC
CDR3 protein: CASSPPRQGDSGANVLTF
clone size: once
V gene: TRBV18
CDR3 length: 18
J gene: TRBJ2-6
D gene: TRBD1

CDR3 DNA: TGTGCCAGCAGCTTAGATACGGGACAGGGTGGTGAAAAACTGTTTTTT
CDR3 protein: CASSLDTGQGGEKLFF
clone size: .
V gene: TRBV7-2
CDR3 length: 16
J gene: TRBJ1-4
D gene: TRBD1

CDR3 DNA: TGCGCCAGCAGCCAAGATATAGGGACTCCTCCTTCCTACGAGCAGTACTTC
CDR3 protein: CASSQDIGTPPSYEQYF
clone size: .
V gene: TRBV4-3
CDR3 length: 17
J gene: TRBJ2-7
D gene: .

CDR3 DNA: TGTGCCAGCAGCTTAGATTCAGGGGGGAATGAAAAACTGTTTTTT
CDR3 protein: CASSLDSGGNEKLFF
clone size: .
V gene: TRBV7-2
CDR3 length: 15
J gene: TRBJ1-4
D gene: TRBD1

CDR3 DNA: TGTGCCAGCAGCTCCGGACAGGACACTGAAGCTTTCTTT
CDR3 protein: CASSSGQDTEAFF
clone size: .
V gene: TRBV7-3
CDR3 length: 13
J gene: TRBJ1-1
D gene: TRBD1

CDR3 DNA: TGTGCCAGCAGCTTACATACAGACTATGGCTACACCTTC
CDR3 protein: CASSLHTDYGYTF
clone size: once
V gene: TRBV7-2
CDR3 length: 13
J gene: TRBJ1-2
D gene: .

CDR3 DNA: TGCGCCAGCAGCCCACCGGGACTAGCGGGCCCCAATGAGCAGTTCTTC
CDR3 protein: CASSPPGLAGPNEQFF
clone size: .
V gene: TRBV5-1
CDR3 length: 16
J gene: TRBJ2-1
D gene: TRBD2

CDR3 DNA: TGTGCCAGTGGGGCCGGGGGGGCAAGGGATACGCAGTATTTT
CDR3 protein: CASGAGGARDTQYF
clone size: once
V gene: TRBV19
CDR3 length: 14
J gene: TRBJ2-3
D gene: TRBD2

CDR3 DNA: TGTGCCAGCAGTGCTGACAGGGGGCTATGGAGCAATCAGCCCCAGCATTTT
CDR3 protein: CASSADRGLWSNQPQHF
clone size: .
V gene: TRBV28
CDR3 length: 17
J gene: TRBJ1-5
D gene: TRBD1

CDR3 DNA: TGTGCCAGCAGCTTAACCAGACAGGAAAACACCGGGGAGCTGTTTTTT
CDR3 protein: CASSLTRQENTGELFF
clone size: once
V gene: TRBV7-3
CDR3 length: 16
J gene: TRBJ2-2
D gene: .

CDR3 DNA: TGTGCCAGCAGCTTCGGGTCTGTTAGCACAGATACGCAGTATTTT
CDR3 protein: CASSFGSVSTDTQYF
clone size: .
V gene: TRBV7-2
CDR3 length: 15
J gene: TRBJ2-3
D gene: .

CDR3 DNA: TGCGCCAGCAGCCAAGATGGCCGACAGGGTGTGGAGCCCCAGCATTTT
CDR3 protein: CASSQDGRQGVEPQHF
clone size: .
V gene: TRBV4-3
CDR3 length: 16
J gene: TRBJ1-5
D gene: TRBD1

CDR3 DNA: TGTGCCAGCACCGACCGGGGGGGAAGCAATCAGCCCCAGCATTTT
CDR3 protein: CASTDRGGSNQPQHF
clone size: .
V gene: TRBV6-6
CDR3 length: 15
J gene: TRBJ1-5
D gene: .

CDR3 DNA: TGTGCCAGCAGTTACGTGTCGGGGACAGATACGCAGTATTTT
CDR3 protein: CASSYVSGTDTQYF
clone size: .
V gene: TRBV6-5
CDR3 length: 14
J gene: TRBJ2-3
D gene: .

CDR3 DNA: TGTGCCAGCAGCTTAAATAACAGGCTCACTGAAGCTTTCTTT
CDR3 protein: CASSLNNRLTEAFF
clone size: few
V gene: TRBV7-2
CDR3 length: 14
J gene: TRBJ1-1
D gene: .

CDR3 DNA: TGCGCCAGCAGCCAAGATTCTCGGGGAGGTGGTGGAGCTTTCTTT
CDR3 protein: CASSQDSRGGGGAFF
clone size: .
V gene: TRBV4-3
CDR3 length: 15
J gene: TRBJ1-1
D gene: .

CDR3 DNA: TGTGCCAGCAGCCCAGCGGGGATGGCGGATACGCAGTATTTT
CDR3 protein: CASSPAGMADTQYF
clone size: .
V gene: TRBV11-3
CDR3 length: 14
J gene: TRBJ2-3
D gene: TRBD2